Below, 22 T cell receptor beta chains from the same sample are listed, as sequenced in a study of cytomegalovirus exposure and HLA in healthy donors. The PCR contained 60 Vbeta and 13 Jbeta primers. Profiled with immunoSEQ multiplex PCR; TCRdb holds only in-frame clones, not every one. The sample holds more than 95,000 clones; approximately 80% are singletons and the top ten take 4.5% to 5%. The specimen sequenced was PBMCs. The receptors were gathered from a man aged 45-65 years in good health and CMV-seropositive.

This sequence joins TRBV20-1 and TRBJ1-6; D is uncertain. This CDR3 contains 10 residues. In germline, CDR1 is DFQATT, CDR2 SNEGSKA (reference sequence). V was clipped by 3 bases and J by 14 bases, with 8 bases between them. The CDR3 region has the DNA TGCAGTGCTAGGAGTCGTTCCCTCCACTTT. It translates to CSARSRSLHF.

Written as DNA, the CDR3 is TGCGCCAGCAGCACTGGGGACAGCCCTCTGGCTTTCTTT. Translating it yields CASSTGDSPLAFF. The V call is TRBV5-1, the J call TRBJ1-1; 7 bases map to TRBD1. Trimming at V came to 4 bases and at J to 11 bases, leaving 11 bases not matched to a gene. This CDR3 has 13 amino acids. Germline-derived CDR1 and CDR2 are SGHRS and YFSETQ. The variable domain in full, with the rest retrieved from reference TRBV5-1 and TRBJ1-1, is KAGVTQTPRYLIKTRGQQVTLSCSPISGHRSVSWYQQTPGQGLQFLFEYFSETQRNKGNFPGRFSGRQFSNSRSEMNVSTLELGDSALYLCASSTGDSPLAFFGQGTRLTVV.

The V and J genes are TRBV2 and TRBJ1-1; 10 nucleotides align to TRBD1. The CDR3 runs to 13 residues. From germline, CDR1 is SNHLY and CDR2 FYNNEI. J was trimmed by 6 bases and V by 6 bases; bases with no gene match: 4. CDR3 in amino acids: CASSRDRGAEAFF. CDR3 nucleotide sequence: TGTGCCAGCAGCCGGGACAGGGGAGCTGAAGCTTTCTTT.

The genes are TRBV2 and TRBJ2-1; 9 bases line up with TRBD2. This CDR3 contains 16 residues. The V gene's germline CDR1 is SNHLY and CDR2 FYNNEI. V dropped 3 bases and J dropped 3; count of bases not matched to a gene: 6. CDR3 sequence: CASSEFSGSRYNEQFF. CDR3 DNA sequence: TGTGCCAGCAGTGAGTTTAGCGGGAGTCGCTACAATGAGCAGTTCTTC.

The chain joins TRBV5-4 to TRBJ2-5; perhaps TRBD2 as D (6 bases). The CDR3 length is 14 residues. V shed 0 bases and J shed 5 bases, with 11 bases lying between them. Germline-derived CDR1 and CDR2 are SGHNT and YYREEE (reference sequence). CDR3 in DNA: TGTGCCAGCAGCTTGGGGCGGAGGGAGGAGACCCAGTACTTC. Amino acids: CASSLGRREETQYF.

This chain connects TRBV11-1 to TRBJ2-7; TRBD2 agrees at 10 bases. This CDR3 region has 13 residues. V dropped 2 bases and J dropped 7; count of bases not matched to a gene: 2. The germline V gene has CDR1 SGHAT and CDR2 FQDESV (reference sequence). CDR3 sequence: CASSLKLAGEQYF. CDR3 coding DNA: TGTGCCAGCAGCTTAAAACTAGCGGGGGAGCAGTACTTC.

This chain connects TRBV6-5 to TRBJ2-2, with 8 bases identical to TRBD1. Germline CDR1 reads MNHEY; CDR2 reads SVGAGI. This CDR3 is 16 amino acids long. V dropped 2 bases and J dropped 1; count of bases not matched to a gene: 3. CDR3 amino acids: CASSYRGTGNTGELFF. In nucleotides, the CDR3 is TGTGCCAGCAGTTACCGTGGGACAGGGAACACCGGGGAGCTGTTTTTT.

The chain joins TRBV5-1 to TRBJ2-6, with D possibly being TRBD2 (6 bases). Trimming left V 1 base short and J 0 bases short, with 14 bases between. Looked up from germline, CDR1 is SGHRS and CDR2 is YFSETQ. The CDR3 consists of 18 residues. This CDR3 reads CASSLRGGDLSGANVLTF. DNA for the CDR3: TGCGCCAGCAGCTTGCGGGGCGGGGACCTCTCTGGGGCCAACGTCCTGACTTTC.

The chain couples TRBV7-2 to TRBJ2-2; the match to TRBD1 covers 8 bases. The CDR3 is 16 amino acids. Germline CDR1 SGHTA, CDR2 FQGNSA. The J segment lost 4 bases and the V segment lost 1 base, leaving 5 bases of the junction unmatched. The CDR3 loop reads CASSLGGQASTGELFF. The CDR3 coding sequence is TGTGCCAGCAGCTTAGGGGGACAGGCAAGCACCGGGGAGCTGTTTTTT.

The chain is built from TRBV29-1 and TRBJ1-1; D ambiguous. CDR3 length: 13 amino acids. The germline CDR1 and CDR2 sequences are SQVTM and ANQGSEA. V was clipped by 5 bases and J by 4 bases, with 14 bases between them. In DNA, the CDR3 is TGCAGCGTTCCGGAGAGGGAGAGCACTGAAGCTTTCTTT. This codes for CSVPERESTEAFF.

V is TRBV5-1 and J is TRBJ2-5; TRBD1 agrees at 7 bases. Trimming took 0 bases from V and 2 from J; bases not matched to a gene: 7. Germline loops: CDR1 SGHRS, CDR2 YFSETQ. This CDR3 spans 16 amino acids. The CDR3 nucleotides are TGCGCCAGCAGCTTGGCGACAGGGTGGGGGCAAGAGACCCAGTACTTC. Amino acid sequence: CASSLATGWGQETQYF.

This clone was seen more than once but under ten times. This chain links TRBV5-1 with TRBJ2-3, with no clear D. Germline CDR1 reads SGHRS; CDR2 reads YFSETQ. V lost 5 bases and J 0 bases, leaving 13 bases between the germline ends. The CDR3 runs 15 residues. The CDR3 DNA reads as TGCGCCAGCAGTTCTGTCGTTTCTAGCACAGATACGCAGTATTTT. Protein product: CASSSVVSSTDTQYF.

The rearrangement links TRBV2 to TRBJ2-7; possibly TRBD1 for D (5 bases). Germline CDR1 is SNHLY and CDR2 is FYNNEI. Trimming took off 3 bases at V and 7 bases at J, with 10 bases between the two ends. The CDR3 has 12 residues. CDR3 amino acids: CASSEGLREQYF. The CDR3 coding sequence is TGTGCCAGCAGTGAGGGGCTCAGGGAGCAGTACTTC.

The chain combines TRBV5-1 with TRBJ1-5; 7 nucleotides match TRBD1. The junction had 12 bases not matched to a gene; V was cut back by 3 bases and J by 9 bases. CDR1 and CDR2 (germline): SGHRS, YFSETQ. The CDR3 has 15 residues. The chain's CDR3 is CASSYLSGGNWPQHF. DNA of the CDR3: TGCGCCAGCAGCTACCTATCAGGGGGGAATTGGCCCCAGCATTTT.

This clone was detected a few times. The rearrangement joins TRBV5-1 to TRBJ1-4; D is unclear. CDR3 length: 15 amino acids. Germline values: CDR1 SGHRS, CDR2 YFSETQ. V gave up 8 bases and J gave up 0 bases, with 14 bases separating them. This chain's CDR3 is CASQEVAATNEKLFF. The CDR3 bases are TGCGCCAGTCAAGAGGTAGCAGCAACTAATGAAAAACTGTTTTTT.

This clone was observed once. The chain employs TRBV29-1 and TRBJ2-3; 7 nucleotides match TRBD2. The CDR3 has 12 amino acids. V shed 4 bases, J shed 6 bases, and the junction held 4 bases outside the gene matches. Germline CDR1 is SQVTM and CDR2 is ANQGSEA. The CDR3 DNA reads as TGCAGCGTTGGGCGGGGGATGGATACGCAGTATTTT. It codes for CSVGRGMDTQYF.

This chain connects TRBV12-1 to TRBJ1-1; the D segment call TRBD1 is taken from the table without a DNA check. TRBV12-1 constitutes a pseudogene. This CDR3 comprises 15 residues. The CDR3, as DNA: TGTGCCAGCAGCGCGGGGACAGGGCTGAACACTGAAGCTTTCTTT. It codes for CASSAGTGLNTEAFF.

V usage is TRBV15 and J usage is TRBJ2-1, with D tentatively TRBD1 (5 bases). This CDR3 is 16 amino acids long. CDR1 LNHNV and CDR2 YYDKDF come from the germline V gene (reference sequence). Trimming took 1 base from V and 0 from J, leaving 10 bases between them. The CDR3 sequence: CATSRVMTASYNEQFF. The DNA of the CDR3 is TGTGCCACCAGCAGAGTTATGACAGCCTCCTACAATGAGCAGTTCTTC. Complete variable domain (other parts from reference TRBV15 and TRBJ2-1): DAMVIQNPRYQVTQFGKPVTLSCSQTLNHNVMYWYQQKSSQAPKLLFHYYDKDFNNEADTPDNFQSRRPNTSFCFLDIRSPGLGDTAMYLCATSRVMTASYNEQFFGPGTRLTVL.

This clone was counted between two and nine times. The chain joins TRBV5-1 to TRBJ2-2; a possible D gene is TRBD1 (6 bases). The V end lost 4 bases, the J end lost 5 bases, and 15 bases lay between the germline ends. CDR3 size: 15 residues. CDR1 and CDR2 from the germline V gene are SGHRS and YFSETQ. The CDR3, as DNA: TGCGCCAGCAGCGCCCCAGGCAGGGGTACCGGGGAGCTGTTTTTT. Amino acids: CASSAPGRGTGELFF.

The V gene is TRBV10-3, the J gene TRBJ2-5; 11 nucleotides agree with TRBD2. CDR1 is ENHRY and CDR2 is SYGVKD in the germline V gene. The J segment lost 3 bases and the V segment lost 3 bases, leaving 6 bases of the junction unmatched. The length of the CDR3 is 16 residues. CDR3: CAISDGIAGGKETQYF. Here the CDR3 DNA reads TGTGCCATCAGTGATGGGATAGCGGGAGGGAAAGAGACCCAGTACTTC.

In nucleotides, the CDR3 is TGCGCCAGCAGCTTGGCCGGACAGGGGGTCTACGAGCAGTACTTC. Its protein is CASSLAGQGVYEQYF. The chain is built from TRBV5-1 and TRBJ2-5, with 10 positions matching TRBD1. The J call may be mistaken, given a closer DNA end match to TRBJ2-7. CDR3 size: 15 residues. The germline CDR1 and CDR2 sequences are SGHRS and YFSETQ.

CDR3 residues: CASSANPTAGSGNTIYF. DNA of the CDR3: TGTGCCAGCAGCGCGAACCCGACTGCCGGCTCTGGAAACACCATATATTTT. The chain links TRBV9 to TRBJ1-3; the D is unclear. Between the trimmed V and J ends, which lost 3 bases and 0 bases, there was a span of 16 bases. The CDR3 loop spans 17 amino acids. The germline CDR1 and CDR2 sequences are SGDLS and YYNGEE. Full variable domain (outside the CDR3, taken from reference TRBV9 and TRBJ1-3): DSGVTQTPKHLITATGQRVTLRCSPRSGDLSVYWYQQSLDQGLQFLIQYYNGEERAKGNILERFSAQQFPDLHSELNLSSLELGDSALYFCASSANPTAGSGNTIYFGEGSWLTVV.